Sequencing of this T cell receptor beta chain was carried out in a study of T cell responses to AZD1222 COVID-19 vaccine. Germline loops: CDR1 SGHAT, CDR2 FQNNGV. This CDR3 comprises 15 residues. V dropped 3 bases and J dropped 5 bases, with 17 bases sitting between them. Whole-study results and caveats: Recipients of AZD1222 seropositive at baseline numbered only 5 or 6. Of spike-specific TCRs, nearly half reportedly target regions left unmutated in variants.

Sequencing used immunoSEQ multiplex PCR; TCRdb keeps in-frame clones, though not all of them. The profile shows 75,000 to 100,000 clones, around nine tenths of them singletons. About this clone itself: Its antigen is unidentified.

Source: peripheral blood, taken on day 0 of AZD1222 vaccination. The gene calls are TRBV11-2 and TRBJ2-7; D might be TRBD1 (7 bases). The source of this sequence is an adult in good health. CDR3 loop: CASSLLTGRTHEQYF. CDR3 DNA sequence: TGTGCCAGCAGCTTGCTGACAGGGAGGACCCACGAGCAGTACTTC.